Each of the 9 T cell receptor beta chains below was sequenced from the same sample in a study of blood T cell dynamics during melanoma immunotherapy. Sequenced by immunoSEQ multiplex PCR; TCRdb stores in-frame clones only, minus some. The sample records about 15,000 clones, 87% being singletons. Described time point: week 3, after first cycle of checkpoint inhibitor. The input for sequencing was blood, taken from a patient treated with checkpoint blockade. The source is a human donor with melanoma.

The chain couples TRBV5-1 to TRBJ2-7; 10 bases fit TRBD1. Looked up from germline, CDR1 is SGHRS and CDR2 is YFSETQ. This CDR3 comprises 15 residues. Trimming at V came to 6 bases and at J to 2 bases, leaving 8 bases not matched to a gene. CDR3: CASTPGGTGAYEQYF. The CDR3 DNA reads TGCGCCAGCACTCCAGGCGGGACAGGGGCCTACGAGCAGTACTTC.

The gene calls are TRBV4-3 and TRBJ1-2, with 8 bases that match TRBD1. CDR1 and CDR2 from the germline V gene are LGHNA and YSLEER. This CDR3 contains 15 residues. V lost 1 base, J lost 7 bases, and 8 bases stayed unmatched. CDR3: CASSQVGTGPIGYTF. The CDR3 DNA reads TGCGCCAGCAGCCAAGTAGGGACAGGCCCTATTGGCTACACCTTC.

The chain links TRBV7-8 to TRBJ1-2; D unclear. V was trimmed by 5 bases and J by 4 bases, leaving 20 bases between them. CDR1 SGHVS and CDR2 FQNEAQ come from the germline V gene. The CDR3 is made up of 16 amino acids. CDR3 in DNA: TGTGCCAGCAGCCCAACTTCCAGTAGGTCAGGCTATGGCTACACCTTC. Encoded protein: CASSPTSSRSGYGYTF.

This clone was detected once. This rearrangement joins TRBV28 to TRBJ2-7, with 7 bases identical to TRBD2. The CDR3 extends over 13 amino acids. Trimming at V came to 6 bases and at J to 0 bases, leaving 2 bases not matched to a gene. Germline loops: CDR1 MDHEN, CDR2 SYDVKM. CDR3 in DNA: TGTGCCAGCAGAAGCGGGAACTCCTACGAGCAGTACTTC. Protein: CASRSGNSYEQYF.

The V call is TRBV6-1, the J call TRBJ2-1; 9 bases map to TRBD1. The CDR3 sequence is 19 residues long. Germline CDR1 reads MNHNS; CDR2 reads SASEGT. V was clipped by 4 bases and J by 2 bases; unmatched bases: 15. The CDR3 DNA is TGTGCCAGCAGTGGATTCCTTTTCCCCGGGACAGGGACCTACAATGAGCAGTTCTTC. This codes for CASSGFLFPGTGTYNEQFF.

This clone has more than one count but fewer than ten. The chain uses TRBV6-1 and TRBJ1-5; TRBD1 aligns across 11 bases. This CDR3 is 17 amino acids long. Germline trimming cut 4 bases from V and 0 bases from J; bases unmatched to any gene: 5. CDR1 is MNHNS, CDR2 SASEGT, per germline. The CDR3 coding sequence is TGTGCCAGCAGTGGGGGGACAGGGGGATATAGCAATCAGCCCCAGCATTTT. Translation: CASSGGTGGYSNQPQHF.

About this clone itself: This CDR3 is also generated by other DNA sequences in the sample. CDR3 in DNA: TGTGCCAGCAGCTTGCTAGCGGGAGGGGGAGAGACCCAGTACTTC. Translating gives CASSLLAGGGETQYF. The chain employs TRBV11-2 and TRBJ2-5; 12 bases agree with TRBD2. With 3 bases clipped from V and 4 bases from J, the junction kept 3 bases outside the gene matches. Germline CDR1 is SGHAT and CDR2 is FQNNGV. The CDR3 loop spans 15 amino acids.

V usage is TRBV30 and J usage is TRBJ2-3; D not resolved. V lost 5 bases and J lost 6, with 12 bases in between. The CDR3 has 12 residues. Germline V gives CDR1 GTSNPN, CDR2 SVGIG (reference sequence). Here the CDR3 reads CAWGPSLDTQYF. CDR3 coding DNA: TGTGCCTGGGGCCCCAGTCTGGATACGCAGTATTTT.

The chain employs TRBV4-3 and TRBJ1-2, with no clear D. The germline CDR1 and CDR2 sequences are LGHNA and YSLEER. V lost 4 bases, J lost 1 base, and 10 bases lay in between. The CDR3 length is 14 residues. CDR3 in amino acids: CASSPLAGNYGYTF. The CDR3 DNA follows: TGCGCCAGCAGCCCCCTTGCGGGTAACTATGGCTACACCTTC.